The 17 T cell receptor beta chains given below trace back to one sample, sequenced in a study of post-analysis software for immune sequencing data. Their antigens are not known. TCR beta cDNA libraries included unique molecular identifiers. TCRdb reanalysed the PCR reads using MiXCR and keeps one entry per CDR3 protein. The sample has 350,000 to 450,000 distinct CDR3 sequences, roughly 30% seen once; the top ten hold about an eighth. Study results and limitations: Five or six TRBV segments, TRBV5-6, TRBV5-1 and TRBV20-1 among them, were found more frequent in patients than controls.

Sequenced material: blood. The receptors were sampled from a girl aged 5-17 years with multiple sclerosis.

This sequence joins TRBV4-3 and TRBJ2-3; 8 bases are shared with TRBD1. This CDR3 is built from 20 residues. The ends lost 0 bases at V and 3 bases at J; junction bases unmatched: 17. Germline V gene sequence: CDR1 LGHNA, CDR2 YSLEER. CDR3 DNA: TGCGCCAGCAGCCAAGAGGGACAGGCAATGATCCGATCGCCTACAGATACGCAGTATTTT. Residues: CASSQEGQAMIRSPTDTQYF.

This clonotype was observed a few times. CDR3 DNA sequence: TGTGCCACCAGCAGAGGCCCTGGGGGGGGGGCGGTTTACGAGCAGTACTTC. Its protein is CATSRGPGGGAVYEQYF. The V call is TRBV15, the J call TRBJ2-7, with D perhaps TRBD2 (7 bases). The CDR3 runs to 17 residues. Germline CDR1 is LNHNV and CDR2 is YYDKDF (reference sequence). V lost 1 base and J 4 bases, leaving 20 bases between the germline ends.

J is TRBJ2-3 and V is TRBV24-1; D call uncertain. Germline lookup yields CDR1 KGHDR and CDR2 SFDVKD. The CDR3 spans 14 residues. V was cut by 3 bases and J by 3 bases, with 9 bases left in between. This CDR3 is CATSDAGRTDTQYF. The CDR3, as DNA: TGTGCCACCAGTGATGCAGGTCGAACAGATACGCAGTATTTT.

CDR3 protein: CASSRPEGSDTEAFF. The DNA for the CDR3 is TGTGCCAGCAGCCGACCTGAGGGTTCGGACACTGAAGCTTTCTTT. The chain recombines TRBV7-2 with TRBJ1-1, with D uncertain. The CDR3 extends over 15 amino acids. V gave up 5 bases and J gave up 3 bases, with 16 bases separating them. Looked up from germline, CDR1 is SGHTA and CDR2 is FQGNSA.

This clonotype was recorded a few times. The chain recombines TRBV20-1 with TRBJ2-5, with a possible D match to TRBD1 (5 bases). The J call may be wrong; the DNA end is better matched by TRBJ2-7. Germline V gives CDR1 DFQATT, CDR2 SNEGSKA (reference sequence). The CDR3 length is 15 residues. The CDR3 DNA follows: TGCAGTGCTAATCTTGAAGAGGCAGGGTTATACGAGCAGTACTTC. Translated: CSANLEEAGLYEQYF.

This clonotype appeared a few times. This chain connects TRBV7-9 to TRBJ1-2, with 7 positions matching TRBD1. V was clipped by 5 bases and J by 9 bases; unmatched bases: 12. The CDR3 spans 14 residues. Germline-derived CDR1 and CDR2 are SEHNR and FQNEAQ (reference sequence). CDR3 residues: CASSTSGTVRSYTF. The CDR3 DNA sequence: TGTGCCAGCAGCACCTCCGGGACAGTTAGGAGCTACACCTTC.

This clonotype was counted only a few times. Here the CDR3 reads CSATGQQETQYF. Written as DNA, the CDR3 is TGCAGTGCTACCGGACAACAAGAGACCCAGTACTTC. The gene calls are TRBV20-1 and TRBJ2-5; the D gene is possibly TRBD1 (5 bases). This CDR3 is built from 12 residues. Germline loops: CDR1 DFQATT, CDR2 SNEGSKA (reference sequence). Trimming pared 4 bases from V and 2 bases from J, leaving 8 bases between.

This clonotype was counted a few times. The genes are TRBV7-2 and TRBJ2-5; a possible D gene is TRBD2 (5 bases). Germline V gene data show CDR1 as SGHTA and CDR2 as FQGNSA. Trimming cost V 5 bases and J 4 bases, with 17 bases left between them. This CDR3 is 15 amino acids long. The CDR3 protein is CASSPPPGMGETQYF. In DNA, the CDR3 is TGTGCCAGCAGCCCCCCCCCGGGGATGGGAGAGACCCAGTACTTC.

The chain uses TRBV18 and TRBJ2-2; D tentatively fits TRBD1 or TRBD2 (5 bases each). The V gene lost 4 bases and the J gene lost 6 bases, with 24 bases spanning the gap. The CDR3 loop spans 18 amino acids. The V gene's germline CDR1 is KGHSH and CDR2 LQKENI. The CDR3 loop reads CASSQADAGPKGAGELFF. DNA for the CDR3: TGTGCCAGCTCACAAGCGGACGCGGGTCCCAAAGGGGCCGGGGAGCTGTTTTTT.

The CDR3 nucleotides read TGTGCCAGCAGCTTAGAAGGCGTGGTCGGCAATGAGCAGTTCTTC. It translates to CASSLEGVVGNEQFF. The J gene is TRBJ2-1, the V gene TRBV11-3, with D uncertain. The length of the CDR3 is 15 residues. Germline V gene sequence: CDR1 SGHNT, CDR2 YENEEA. Trimming stripped 0 bases from V and 6 bases from J, with 12 bases between. Variable domain in full (rest from reference TRBV11-3 and TRBJ2-1): EAGVVQSPRYKIIEKKQPVAFWCNPISGHNTLYWYLQNLGQGPELLIRYENEEAVDDSQLPKDRFSAERLKGVDSTLKIQPAELGDSAVYLCASSLEGVVGNEQFFGPGTRLTVL.

The rearrangement uses TRBV20-1 and TRBJ2-1; possibly TRBD2 for D (7 bases). CDR3 size: 17 residues. V was shortened by 0 bases and J by 2 bases, with 17 bases between the two germline ends. CDR1 and CDR2 (germline): DFQATT, SNEGSKA (reference sequence). The CDR3 spells CSARDPGGQSTYNEQFF. Here the CDR3 DNA reads TGCAGTGCTAGAGATCCCGGGGGGCAGTCGACCTACAATGAGCAGTTCTTC.

There are a few counts of this clonotype. The chain couples TRBV7-9 to TRBJ2-1, with 11 bases fitting TRBD1. This CDR3 has 16 residues. Unmatched junction bases numbered 7, after V lost 4 bases and J lost 5 bases. Germline CDR1 and CDR2: SEHNR and FQNEAQ (reference sequence). CDR3 sequence: CASSSLGQGANNEQFF. DNA of the CDR3: TGTGCCAGCAGCTCCCTTGGACAGGGGGCGAACAATGAGCAGTTCTTC.

A note on this clonotype: The junction and the germline gene differ at one end; a read error may be behind it. V is TRBV7-8 and J is TRBJ2-4; TRBD2 matches 15 bases. Germline assignment: CDR1 SGHVS and CDR2 FQNEAQ. CDR3 size: 16 residues. The DNA of the CDR3 is TGTGCCGGCAGCCCTCCGGGACTAGCGGGGGGAAACATTCAGTACTTC. Translating it yields CAGSPPGLAGGNIQYF.

This clonotype has ten or more counts. The rearrangement uses TRBV4-1 and TRBJ1-5; no firm D call. The V end was cut by 3 bases, the J end by 9 bases, with 9 bases between. The germline CDR1 and CDR2 sequences are MGHRA and YSYEKL. The CDR3 sequence is 12 residues long. CDR3 protein: CASSQGSGPQHF. The DNA of the CDR3 is TGCGCCAGCAGCCAGGGATCCGGGCCCCAGCATTTT.

This clonotype was counted once. CDR3 in DNA: TGTGCCAGTAGTATACGGCAGGACCGCACAGATACGCAGTATTTT. It is translated as CASSIRQDRTDTQYF. The chain combines TRBV19 with TRBJ2-3, with D unresolved. V gave up 2 bases and J gave up 1 base, with 10 bases separating them. Germline CDR1 LNHDA, CDR2 SQIVND (reference sequence). This CDR3 has 15 amino acids. Supplemented by reference TRBV19 and TRBJ2-3, the full variable domain reads DGGITQSPKYLFRKEGQNVTLSCEQNLNHDAMYWYRQDPGQGLRLIYYSQIVNDFQKGDIAEGYSVSREKKESFPLTVTSAQKNPTAFYLCASSIRQDRTDTQYFGPGTRLTVL.

This sequence joins TRBV20-1 and TRBJ1-6, with TRBD1 as a possible D gene (5 bases). The CDR3 loop spans 14 amino acids. Germline CDR1 and CDR2: DFQATT and SNEGSKA (reference sequence). V lost 0 bases and J 10 bases, leaving 13 bases between the germline ends. The CDR3 loop is CSAREGREGSPLHF. CDR3 sequence (DNA): TGCAGTGCTAGAGAGGGCAGGGAAGGGTCACCCCTCCACTTT.

This clonotype has more than one count but fewer than ten. The V and J genes are TRBV7-8 and TRBJ2-3, with TRBD2 matching 8 bases. CDR1 is SGHVS and CDR2 is FQNEAQ in the germline V gene. V lost 5 bases and J lost 2; bases outside the gene matches: 6. CDR3 length equals 15 residues. This CDR3 is CASSTSGVLTDTQYF. The CDR3 DNA reads as TGTGCCAGCAGCACTAGCGGAGTCCTCACAGATACGCAGTATTTT.